Each of the 14 T cell receptor beta chains below was sequenced from the same sample in a study of shared clonotypes between healthy human individuals. Sequencing used immunoSEQ multiplex PCR; TCRdb keeps in-frame clones, though not all of them. This sample has some 630,000 clones; about two thirds occur once, and the top ten carry about 2%. Material: memory CD4+ T cells sorted from blood. Subset described: CD45RA-negative fraction. Source of these receptors: a woman between 25 and 40 years old in good health.

As DNA, the CDR3 is TGTGCCAGCAGCCAAGTCGACAGGGATAATGAAAAACTGTTTTTT. This sequence encodes CASSQVDRDNEKLFF. This chain joins TRBV4-2 and TRBJ1-4; TRBD1 matches at 7 bases. The V gene's germline CDR1 is LGHNA and CDR2 YNFKEQ. Trimming took 1 base from V and 4 from J; bases not matched to a gene: 3. This CDR3 has 15 amino acids.

There are a few counts of this clone. Additional DNA sequences in this sample encode the identical CDR3. V and J are TRBV5-1 and TRBJ2-3; D unresolved. V dropped 4 bases and J dropped 0 bases, with 6 bases sitting between them. The CDR3 sequence is 13 residues long. Germline CDR1 and CDR2: SGHRS and YFSETQ. The CDR3 here is CASSPLSTDTQYF. The CDR3, as DNA: TGCGCCAGCAGCCCCCTAAGCACAGATACGCAGTATTTT.

The J gene is TRBJ1-3, the V gene TRBV6-6; D might be TRBD1 (5 bases). Germline loops: CDR1 MNHNY, CDR2 SVGAGI (reference sequence). The CDR3 loop spans 16 amino acids. The germline V and J ends were trimmed by 0 bases and 0 bases, with 9 bases remaining between them. For the CDR3, the DNA is TGTGCCAGCAGTTACTCAGGGGCCCGCTCTGGAAACACCATATATTTT. It specifies CASSYSGARSGNTIYF.

For this clone: Other DNA sequences in the sample encode the same CDR3. The chain has TRBV19 and TRBJ1-5; D not resolved. The CDR3 runs to 14 residues. The germline V gene encodes CDR1 LNHDA and CDR2 SQIVND (reference sequence). The germline V and J ends were trimmed by 3 bases and 1 base, with 7 bases remaining between them. The CDR3 loop is CASSMGSSNQPQHF. DNA for the CDR3: TGTGCCAGTAGTATGGGCTCCAGCAATCAGCCCCAGCATTTT.

This chain links TRBV30 with TRBJ1-5; tentatively, D is TRBD1 (5 bases). This CDR3 is 15 amino acids long. Trimming removed 3 bases at V and 3 bases at J, with 15 bases between. Germline V lookup: CDR1 GTSNPN, CDR2 SVGIG (reference sequence). CDR3 in amino acids: CAWSPGHGPNQPQHF. For the CDR3, the DNA is TGTGCCTGGAGCCCTGGACACGGACCCAATCAGCCCCAGCATTTT.

The genes are TRBV5-1 and TRBJ1-1; TRBD1 matches 10 bases. Germline values: CDR1 SGHRS, CDR2 YFSETQ. The CDR3 is 17 amino acids. V lost 4 bases, J lost 2 bases, and 11 bases stayed unmatched. The DNA for the CDR3 is TGCGCCAGCAGCCCCCAAGGGACAGGGGCTGCTAACACTGAAGCTTTCTTT. Its translation: CASSPQGTGAANTEAFF.

The chain employs TRBV5-1 and TRBJ2-5; the D gene is possibly TRBD2 (6 bases). The length of the CDR3 is 14 residues. Germline loops: CDR1 SGHRS, CDR2 YFSETQ. The V end lost 4 bases, the J end lost 5 bases, and 15 bases lay between the germline ends. The CDR3 DNA follows: TGCGCCAGCAGCCCGGGGGTCGAGATTGAGACCCAGTACTTC. Its protein product is CASSPGVEIETQYF.

The CDR3 sequence: CASTVQLLLSTDTQYF. CDR3 DNA sequence: TGTGCCAGCACCGTACAGCTACTTCTCAGCACAGATACGCAGTATTTT. The chain links TRBV2 to TRBJ2-3; D gene unclear. Trimming took 7 bases from V and 0 from J, leaving 17 bases between them. Germline loops: CDR1 SNHLY, CDR2 FYNNEI. CDR3 length: 16 amino acids.

The CDR3 sequence: CASRDSGTGSEQYF. The CDR3 coding sequence is TGTGCCAGCAGGGATTCCGGGACAGGTAGCGAGCAGTACTTC. The chain has TRBV2 and TRBJ2-7; TRBD1 matches at 8 bases. In germline, CDR1 is SNHLY, CDR2 FYNNEI. J lost 6 bases, V lost 6 bases, and 10 bases had no gene match. The CDR3 extends over 14 amino acids.

The chain has TRBV5-4 and TRBJ1-2; D might be TRBD1 (5 bases). The CDR3 runs 13 residues. V was trimmed by 0 bases and J by 7 bases, leaving 10 bases between them. CDR1 and CDR2 (germline): SGHNT, YYREEE (reference sequence). CDR3 in DNA: TGTGCCAGCAGCTTGGCAGGGAGCGCTGGCTACACCTTC. It codes for CASSLAGSAGYTF.

This rearrangement joins TRBV18 to TRBJ2-7; perhaps TRBD1 as D (5 bases). With 3 bases removed from V and 1 base from J, the gap between germline ends came to 13 bases. Germline CDR1 KGHSH, CDR2 LQKENI. This CDR3 has 15 amino acids. The CDR3 nucleotides read TGTGCCAGCTCACCCTGGGGCCGAGGATCCTACGAGCAGTACTTC. Translated, it gives CASSPWGRGSYEQYF.

The table lists this clone with a count of one. The rearrangement joins TRBV7-6 to TRBJ2-2; D is unresolved. CDR1 SGHVS and CDR2 FNYEAQ come from the germline V gene. The V end was cut by 2 bases, the J end by 1 base, with 8 bases between. The CDR3 extends over 15 amino acids. CDR3 protein: CASSLRPGNTGELFF. CDR3 coding DNA: TGTGCCAGCAGCTTACGACCAGGGAACACCGGGGAGCTGTTTTTT.

The V and J genes are TRBV29-1 and TRBJ2-1, with 13 bases that match TRBD2. Losses at the gene ends were 7 bases for V and 9 bases for J; bases not matched to a gene: 6. This CDR3 region has 13 residues. Germline assignment: CDR1 SQVTM and CDR2 ANQGSEA. Here the CDR3 DNA reads TGCAGCGCAACCAGGACTAGCGGGAGTGAGCAGTTCTTC. It translates to CSATRTSGSEQFF.

This clone was picked up one time. The chain carries TRBV6-5 and TRBJ2-5, with 12 bases that match TRBD1. This CDR3 region has 15 residues. V was pared by 5 bases and J by 7 bases, with 8 bases of the junction left unmatched. CDR1 and CDR2 from the germline V gene are MNHEY and SVGAGI. The CDR3 region has the DNA TGTGCCAGCAGTCCTCGGGACAGGGGGCGGGGGACCCAGTACTTC. Translating gives CASSPRDRGRGTQYF.